The clone carrying this T cell receptor (beta chain) has a single count. Its antigen is as yet unknown. Clones were sequenced by immunoSEQ multiplex PCR, and TCRdb holds only the in-frame ones, with some missing. The repertoire holds 8,000 to 8,500 clones, with around 84% as singletons. This sample stems from a study of PD-1 blockade in classical Hodgkin lymphoma. Study results and caveats: CD4+ TCR diversity, unlike CD8+, climbed significantly by C4D1.

Every patient had relapsed following autologous stem cell transplantation, and cohorts differed in brentuximab vedotin exposure. Through magnetic negative selection, CD8+ T cells were separated from PBMCs that had been thawed. Germline lookup yields CDR1 SGHRS and CDR2 YFSETQ. There are 16 residues in the CDR3. Trimming took 4 bases from V and 2 from J; bases not matched to a gene: 6. This receptor was taken from a human donor with classical Hodgkin lymphoma. V and J are TRBV5-1 and TRBJ2-1; TRBD2 aligns across 10 bases. The sample in question was CD8+ T cells from blood, obtained at baseline. CDR3 in DNA: TGCGCCAGCAGCGGATCCCTAGCGGGAGCCTACAATGAGCAGTTCTTC. It specifies CASSGSLAGAYNEQFF.